The clone carrying this T cell receptor beta chain has just one count. Antigen specificity is unknown. V dropped 7 bases and J dropped 0 bases, with 9 bases sitting between them. CDR1 SQVTM and CDR2 ANQGSEA come from the germline V gene. The CDR3 runs 12 residues. With 60 Vbeta and 13 Jbeta primers, the PCR was carried out. Method: immunoSEQ multiplex PCR; TCRdb's copy keeps in-frame clones and lacks some. This table has around 200,000 clones, just under 70% appearing once. The sample originates from a study of cytomegalovirus exposure and HLA in healthy donors. The study, taken as a whole, reports: An apparent linkage of common viral pathogens to several of the most significant clusters emerged in a later analysis. With further analysis later on, most CMV-associated TCR beta chains appeared HLA-restricted.

Healthy bone marrow donors made up the donors. Sequencing was performed on PBMCs. J is TRBJ1-1 and V is TRBV29-1, with unresolved D. The clonotype comes from a man aged 40-55 years in good health and CMV-seropositive. The CDR3 DNA follows: TGCAGCGCGGGGAGTATGAACACTGAAGCTTTCTTT. It codes for CSAGSMNTEAFF.